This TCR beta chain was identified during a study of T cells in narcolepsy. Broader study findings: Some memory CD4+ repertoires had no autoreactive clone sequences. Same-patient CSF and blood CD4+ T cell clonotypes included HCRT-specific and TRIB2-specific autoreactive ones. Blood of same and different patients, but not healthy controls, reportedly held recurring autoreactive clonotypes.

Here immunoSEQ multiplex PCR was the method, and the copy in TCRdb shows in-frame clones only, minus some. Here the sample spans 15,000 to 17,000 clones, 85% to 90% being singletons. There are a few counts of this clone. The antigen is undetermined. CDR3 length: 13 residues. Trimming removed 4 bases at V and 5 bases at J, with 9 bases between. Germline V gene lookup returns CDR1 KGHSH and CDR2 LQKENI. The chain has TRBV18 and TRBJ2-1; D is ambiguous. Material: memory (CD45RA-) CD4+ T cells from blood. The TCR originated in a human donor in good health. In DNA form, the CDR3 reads TGTGCCAGCTCACAGCTCCCGGACAATGAGCAGTTCTTC. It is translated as CASSQLPDNEQFF.